The following is a TCR beta chain sequence with its context. Its antigen is unidentified. This sample is drawn from a study of T cell responses to AZD1222 COVID-19 vaccine. Points from the study as a whole: The donors showed a predominance of white British ancestry and of females, with possible underestimation of clonal diversity. In the spike-specific TCR repertoire, nearly half reportedly target unmutated variant regions.

The V and J ends lost 0 bases and 9 bases respectively, with 12 bases between them. Germline CDR1 reads LNHNV; CDR2 reads YYDKDF (reference sequence). The CDR3 has 13 residues. Second-dose intervals of approximately 4 or approximately 12 weeks were pooled. Sequencing used immunoSEQ multiplex PCR; TCRdb keeps in-frame clones, though not all of them. The sample contains approximately 150,000 clones, approximately 90% of which appear only once. The V and J genes are TRBV15 and TRBJ2-7; D ambiguous. The sample was peripheral blood, taken 28 days after the second AZD1222 dose. The TCR sequence derives from an adult who received the AZD1222 COVID-19 vaccine. This chain's CDR3 is CATSREFTGWQYF. CDR3 in DNA: TGTGCCACCAGCAGAGAATTTACTGGGTGGCAGTACTTC.